This record looks at one T cell receptor (beta chain) sequence and its context. This entry comes from a study of T-cell reconstitution after alpha-beta-depleted transplantation in children. This sample's TCRbeta library carried unique molecular identifier barcodes. TCRdb re-called the PCR reads with MiXCR, one entry per CDR3 protein. The data show around 380,000 distinct CDR3 sequences, 11% seen once. The germline V gene has CDR1 MGHRA and CDR2 YSYEKL. The V gene lost 1 base and the J gene lost 6 bases, with 2 bases spanning the gap. The CDR3 sequence is 11 residues long. The sequence was obtained from a human donor who donated a stem cell graft to a child with acute myeloid leukemia. The gene calls are TRBV4-1 and TRBJ2-3, with D hard to call. This specimen was PBMCs from the stem cell graft donor, taken from the stem cell graft. DNA for the CDR3: TGCGCCAGCAGCCAAGGCGATACGCAGTATTTT. Translated: CASSQGDTQYF.